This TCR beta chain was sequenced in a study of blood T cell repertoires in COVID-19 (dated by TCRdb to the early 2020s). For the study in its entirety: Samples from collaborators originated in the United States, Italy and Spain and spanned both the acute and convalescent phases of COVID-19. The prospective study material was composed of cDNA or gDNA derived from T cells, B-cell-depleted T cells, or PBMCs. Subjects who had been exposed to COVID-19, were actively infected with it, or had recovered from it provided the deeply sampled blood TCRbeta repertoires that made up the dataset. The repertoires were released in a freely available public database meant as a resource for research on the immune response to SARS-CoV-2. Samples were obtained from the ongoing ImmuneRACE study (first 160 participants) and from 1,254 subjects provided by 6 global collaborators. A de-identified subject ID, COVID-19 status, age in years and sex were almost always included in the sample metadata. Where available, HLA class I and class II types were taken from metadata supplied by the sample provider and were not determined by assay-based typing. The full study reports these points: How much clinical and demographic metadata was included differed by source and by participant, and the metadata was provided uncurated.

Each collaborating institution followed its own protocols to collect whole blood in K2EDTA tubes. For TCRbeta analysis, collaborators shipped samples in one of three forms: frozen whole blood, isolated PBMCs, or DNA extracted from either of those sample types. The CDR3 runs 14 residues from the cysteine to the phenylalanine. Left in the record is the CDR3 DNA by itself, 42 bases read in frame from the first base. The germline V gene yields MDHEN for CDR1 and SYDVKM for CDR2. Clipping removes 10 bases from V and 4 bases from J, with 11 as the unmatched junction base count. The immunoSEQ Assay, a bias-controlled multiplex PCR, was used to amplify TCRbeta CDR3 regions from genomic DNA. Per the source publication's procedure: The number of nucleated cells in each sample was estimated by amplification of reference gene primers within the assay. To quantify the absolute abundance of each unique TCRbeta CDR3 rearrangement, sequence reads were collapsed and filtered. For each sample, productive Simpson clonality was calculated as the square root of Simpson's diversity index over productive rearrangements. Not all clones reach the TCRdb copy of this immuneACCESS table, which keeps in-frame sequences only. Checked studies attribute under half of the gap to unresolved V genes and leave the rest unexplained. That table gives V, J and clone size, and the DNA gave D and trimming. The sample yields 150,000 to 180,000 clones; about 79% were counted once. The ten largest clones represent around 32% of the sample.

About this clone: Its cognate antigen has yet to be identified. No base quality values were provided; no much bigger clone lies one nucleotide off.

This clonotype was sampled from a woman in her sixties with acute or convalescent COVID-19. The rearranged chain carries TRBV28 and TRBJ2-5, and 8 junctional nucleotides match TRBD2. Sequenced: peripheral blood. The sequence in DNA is TGTGCCACTAACCGGGGGGGGGCGGCAGAGACCCAGTACTTC. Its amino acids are CATNRGGAAETQYF.